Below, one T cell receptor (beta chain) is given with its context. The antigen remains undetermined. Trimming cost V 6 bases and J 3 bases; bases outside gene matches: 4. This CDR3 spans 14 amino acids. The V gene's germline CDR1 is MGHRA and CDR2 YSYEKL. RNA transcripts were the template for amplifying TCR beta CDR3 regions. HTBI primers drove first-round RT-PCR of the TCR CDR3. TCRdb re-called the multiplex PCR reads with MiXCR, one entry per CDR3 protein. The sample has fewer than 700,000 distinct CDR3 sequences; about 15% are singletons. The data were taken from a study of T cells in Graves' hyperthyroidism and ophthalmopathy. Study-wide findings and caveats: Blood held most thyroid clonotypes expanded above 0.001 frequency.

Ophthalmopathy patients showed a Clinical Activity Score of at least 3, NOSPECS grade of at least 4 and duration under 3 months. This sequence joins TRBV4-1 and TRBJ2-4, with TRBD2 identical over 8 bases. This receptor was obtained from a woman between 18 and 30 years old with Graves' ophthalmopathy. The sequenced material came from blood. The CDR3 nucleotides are TGCGCCAGCAGTCAGACTAGCGACAAAAACATTCAGTACTTC. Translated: CASSQTSDKNIQYF.